This T cell receptor beta chain was captured by sequencing in a study of blood T cells in healthy people across ages. J lost 13 bases, V lost 5 bases, and 11 bases had no gene match. The CDR3 is made up of 14 amino acids. The V gene's germline CDR1 is DFQATT and CDR2 SNEGSKA (reference sequence). The second PCR ran about 6 to 12 cycles with a sample-barcoded 5' primer and J-beta primers. Using its own MiXCR run on the 5' RACE reads, TCRdb lists one record per CDR3 protein. The sample carries some 900,000 distinct CDR3 sequences, 29% recorded once. This clonotype was seen more than once but under ten times. A much larger clonotype is one base distant, so this may be a read error.

V gene TRBV20-1 combines with J gene TRBJ2-1, with TRBD2 identical over 13 bases. The sequence derives from an elderly woman in good health. Material: blood. The CDR3 is CSAGRLAGGKTQFF. The CDR3 DNA follows: TGCAGTGCTGGGCGACTAGCGGGGGGCAAGACCCAGTTCTTC.